This entry features one TCR beta chain sequence. Antigen unknown. Some clones are missing from TCRdb's copy, which holds only in-frame ones; the method was immunoSEQ multiplex PCR. The sample holds some 220,000 clones; 80% to 95% are singletons and the top ten take approximately 0.99%. This record belongs to a study of cytomegalovirus exposure and HLA in healthy donors. Findings and caveats of the study: Researchers catalogued 164 TCR beta chains as cytomegalovirus-associated. According to a subsequent analysis, TCR clusters from the first cohort were inclined to appear together in the 110 or so validation repertoires. The classifier was said to identify cytomegalovirus status with high specificity and sensitivity. Rarity characterized most TCR sequences, yet some public TCRs appeared in many donors.

This CDR3 region has 16 residues. CDR1 and CDR2 from the germline V gene are LNHNV and YYDKDF (reference sequence). V shed 4 bases, J shed 1 base, and the junction held 5 bases outside the gene matches. V usage is TRBV15 and J usage is TRBJ2-7, with TRBD2 matching over 12 bases. This TCR was sampled from a woman in her late teens or twenties in good health and CMV-seronegative. The material sequenced was PBMCs. Here the CDR3 reads CATSTRLAGASYEQYF. CDR3 sequence (DNA): TGTGCCACCAGCACCAGACTAGCGGGAGCGTCCTACGAGCAGTACTTC.